The present T cell receptor (beta chain) was sequenced within a study of control samples from healthy donors and cancer patients. The method was immunoSEQ multiplex PCR; TCRdb's version includes in-frame clones alone and lacks a portion of them. This table holds around 94,000 clones, just over 90% found once. V dropped 2 bases and J dropped 4 bases, with 9 bases sitting between them. The CDR3 runs to 14 residues. CDR1 is MNHEY, CDR2 SMNVEV, per germline (reference sequence). The sequenced material came from blood. J is TRBJ1-3 and V is TRBV27; D gene ambiguous. The receptor comes from a woman in her late teens or twenties in good health. Here the CDR3 reads CASSLERAGNTIYF. CDR3 in DNA: TGTGCCAGCAGTTTAGAGAGAGCGGGAAACACCATATATTTT.